The 29 T cell receptor beta chains below all came from one sample that was sequenced in a study of T cells in localized non-small cell lung cancer. Assay: immunoSEQ multiplex PCR; the TCRdb copy retains only in-frame clones and omits some. Of roughly 1,200 clones in the sample, about 20% were seen once. The sequencing used normal lung tissue next to the tumor, collected before any cancer treatment. The receptors here all came from a male donor aged 60 or over with stage III lung adenocarcinoma.

The chain joins TRBV5-1 to TRBJ2-3; 9 bases fit TRBD1. Germline V lookup: CDR1 SGHRS, CDR2 YFSETQ. This CDR3 contains 17 residues. J was trimmed by 5 bases and V by 0 bases; bases with no gene match: 10. The CDR3 DNA follows: TGCGCCAGCAGCTTGGTCGGGACAGGGCGAGGGGAAGATACGCAGTATTTT. Its protein product is CASSLVGTGRGEDTQYF.

This clone appeared a few times. The chain carries TRBV11-3 and TRBJ1-1, with D perhaps matching TRBD1 (5 bases). Germline CDR1 reads SGHNT; CDR2 reads YENEEA. The V end was cut by 5 bases, the J end by 4 bases, with 17 bases between. CDR3 length equals 15 residues. CDR3 bases: TGTGCCAGCAGCCTCACACAGGTATCTGGCACTGAAGCTTTCTTT. Translation: CASSLTQVSGTEAFF.

The J gene is TRBJ2-2, the V gene TRBV14, with D perhaps given as TRBD1 or TRBD2 (5 bases each). Trimming shortened V by 7 bases and J by 3 bases, and 6 bases separated the two germline ends. CDR3 length: 12 amino acids. Germline-derived CDR1 and CDR2 are SGHDN and FVKESK. CDR3 bases: TGTGCCAGCATGGGGGACACCGGGGAGCTGTTTTTT. Its protein product is CASMGDTGELFF.

The rearrangement joins TRBV6-8 to TRBJ2-3; 9 bases agree with TRBD1. V lost 5 bases and J lost 6; bases outside the gene matches: 3. Germline loops: CDR1 MNHGY, CDR2 SAAAGT. The CDR3 covers 13 residues. This CDR3 reads CASSVDRGDTQYF. The CDR3 DNA reads TGTGCCAGCAGTGTTGACAGGGGGGATACGCAGTATTTT.

This sequence joins TRBV9 and TRBJ2-1; weak D call: TRBD1 (6 bases). The CDR3 consists of 13 residues. Germline CDR1 SGDLS, CDR2 YYNGEE. Between the trimmed V and J ends, which lost 2 bases and 8 bases, there was a span of 11 bases. CDR3: CASSVGAWDEQFF. The CDR3 DNA is TGTGCCAGCAGCGTGGGGGCATGGGATGAGCAGTTCTTC.

The rearrangement joins TRBV29-1 to TRBJ2-7; 7 positions match TRBD1. There are 14 residues in the CDR3. Germline CDR1 is SQVTM and CDR2 is ANQGSEA. Germline trimming cut 5 bases from V and 0 bases from J; bases unmatched to any gene: 7. In nucleotides, the CDR3 is TGCAGCGTTTATACAGGGGATAGCTCCTACGAGCAGTACTTC. Its translation is CSVYTGDSSYEQYF.

This clone turned up a few times. Here the CDR3 reads CASSQGAGDQPQHF. CDR3 nucleotide sequence: TGTGCCAGCAGCCAGGGGGCTGGGGATCAGCCCCAGCATTTT. This sequence joins TRBV11-3 and TRBJ1-5; 8 bases agree with TRBD1. The CDR3 is 14 amino acids. CDR1 and CDR2 from the germline V gene are SGHNT and YENEEA. V lost 5 bases, J lost 5 bases, and 5 bases stayed unmatched.

The chain uses TRBV9 and TRBJ1-2; D may be TRBD1 (5 bases). This CDR3 has 14 amino acids. The V and J ends lost 5 bases and 7 bases respectively, with 18 bases between them. Germline V CDR1 and CDR2: SGDLS, YYNGEE. CDR3 in DNA: TGTGCCAGCAGTGCCGAGGGGAGGGGAGGTGGCTACACCTTC. This encodes CASSAEGRGGGYTF.

This rearrangement joins TRBV23-1 to TRBJ2-2, with 15 nucleotides matching TRBD2. Being an ORF, TRBV23-1 has a function that is uncertain. The CDR3 consists of 20 residues. Unmatched junction bases numbered 15, after V lost 6 bases and J lost 4 bases. The CDR3 nucleotides are TGCGCCAGCAGCCCCCCAGGCGGACTAGCGGGGGGGCGCGGCACCGGGGAGCTGTTTTTT. Protein: CASSPPGGLAGGRGTGELFF.

This clone was counted between two and nine times. The chain recombines TRBV15 with TRBJ2-7, with D possibly being TRBD2 (7 bases). The CDR3 has 15 residues. V lost 0 bases, J lost 6 bases, and 15 bases lay in between. The germline gives CDR1 LNHNV, CDR2 YYDKDF (reference sequence). The CDR3 sequence: CATSRDRQGRGEQYF. DNA for the CDR3: TGTGCCACCAGCAGAGATCGGCAGGGGAGGGGCGAGCAGTACTTC.

The chain carries TRBV5-1 and TRBJ2-1; 9 bases map to TRBD1. CDR3 length: 15 amino acids. Looked up from germline, CDR1 is SGHRS and CDR2 is YFSETQ. With 3 bases clipped from V and 6 bases from J, the junction kept 7 bases outside the gene matches. The DNA of the CDR3 is TGCGCCAGCAGCTCCGGGACAGGGACTGGCAATGAGCAGTTCTTC. It encodes CASSSGTGTGNEQFF.

This clone was seen only a few times. The rearrangement links TRBV6-8 to TRBJ1-6, with unresolved D. Trimming shortened V by 5 bases and J by 5 bases, and 10 bases separated the two germline ends. Germline V lookup: CDR1 MNHGY, CDR2 SAAAGT. This CDR3 spans 14 amino acids. CDR3 in DNA: TGTGCCAGCAGTCGAGATCCGCATAATTCACCCCTCCACTTT. This translates into CASSRDPHNSPLHF.

This chain joins TRBV29-1 and TRBJ2-3; 11 positions agree with TRBD2. The germline CDR1 and CDR2 sequences are SQVTM and ANQGSEA. J lost 0 bases, V lost 1 base, and 15 bases had no gene match. The length of the CDR3 is 20 residues. The CDR3 loop is CSVEGLLLAGEPSSTDTQYF. The DNA for the CDR3 is TGCAGCGTTGAAGGTCTCCTACTAGCGGGGGAACCCTCTAGCACAGATACGCAGTATTTT.

This clone was detected a few times. This chain connects TRBV7-5 to TRBJ2-2; the table's D call, TRBD2, was not checked against the DNA. TRBV7-5 is designated a pseudogene. CDR3 length equals 17 residues. CDR3 in amino acids: CASSPLSYYGGTGELFF. The CDR3 nucleotides read TGTGCCAGCAGCCCTTTAAGTTATTACGGAGGGACCGGGGAGCTGTTTTTT.

By share, this clone counts as medium-sized (0.01 to 0.1%). The rearrangement joins TRBV11-3 to TRBJ1-2; D is undetermined. Germline CDR1 reads SGHNT; CDR2 reads YENEEA. Trimming left V 1 base short and J 7 bases short, with 16 bases between. This CDR3 comprises 15 residues. CDR3 residues: CASSLGPDIYSGYTF. The CDR3 region has the DNA TGTGCCAGCAGCTTAGGGCCCGATATTTACAGTGGCTACACCTTC. Full variable domain (rest looked up from reference TRBV11-3 and TRBJ1-2): EAGVVQSPRYKIIEKKQPVAFWCNPISGHNTLYWYLQNLGQGPELLIRYENEEAVDDSQLPKDRFSAERLKGVDSTLKIQPAELGDSAVYLCASSLGPDIYSGYTFGSGTRLTVV.

This clone was detected a few times. The rearrangement links TRBV11-3 to TRBJ2-7, with 8 bases fitting TRBD1. The CDR3 length is 15 residues. Per the germline V gene, CDR1 is SGHNT and CDR2 is YENEEA. Trimming at V came to 3 bases and at J to 7 bases, leaving 11 bases not matched to a gene. CDR3 bases: TGTGCCAGCAGCTTTACCCAGGGGGCCCAGGGGGAGCAGTACTTC. This translates into CASSFTQGAQGEQYF.

This clone was counted only a few times. The chain has TRBV19 and TRBJ1-1, with D maybe TRBD1 (6 bases). Germline values: CDR1 LNHDA, CDR2 SQIVND (reference sequence). The CDR3 has 12 amino acids. Trimming took 6 bases from V and 8 from J, leaving 13 bases between them. The CDR3 spells CASSPRDKEAFF. CDR3 sequence (DNA): TGTGCCAGTAGCCCCCGGGACAAGGAAGCTTTCTTT.

This clone was recorded a few times. The gene calls are TRBV6-8 and TRBJ2-3; a possible D gene is TRBD2 (6 bases). With 0 bases removed from V and 5 bases from J, the gap between germline ends came to 9 bases. The CDR3 loop spans 14 amino acids. Germline values: CDR1 MNHGY, CDR2 SAAAGT. DNA for the CDR3: TGTGCCAGCAGTTACTCGCGGGGCAGAGATACGCAGTATTTT. Its protein product is CASSYSRGRDTQYF.

This clone was counted between two and nine times. The chain uses TRBV7-5 and TRBJ2-7; no DNA check was done on the table's D call, TRBD1. TRBV7-5 is described as a pseudogene. CDR3 length: 14 amino acids. The CDR3 sequence: CASSSDRGLNEQYF. CDR3 nucleotide sequence: TGTGCCAGCAGCTCGGACAGGGGGTTGAACGAGCAGTACTTC.

This clone came up a few times. V usage is TRBV4-1 and J usage is TRBJ1-1, with D maybe TRBD1 (6 bases). The CDR3 sequence is 15 residues long. CDR1 is MGHRA, CDR2 YSYEKL, per germline. V lost 4 bases to trimming and J lost 0 bases, with 12 bases between them. Written as DNA, the CDR3 is TGCGCCAGCAGCCGCCGAGGACAGTTGAACACTGAAGCTTTCTTT. Translated: CASSRRGQLNTEAFF.

This clone has a handful of counts. The gene calls are TRBV11-3 and TRBJ1-2, with TRBD1 as a possible D gene (5 bases). V lost 2 bases and J 4 bases, leaving 11 bases between the germline ends. This CDR3 contains 14 residues. Looked up from germline, CDR1 is SGHNT and CDR2 is YENEEA. The CDR3 loop reads CASSLLGGTYGYTF. Here the CDR3 DNA reads TGTGCCAGCAGCTTATTGGGCGGGACCTATGGCTACACCTTC.

This chain uses TRBV10-2 with TRBJ1-5, with 8 bases fitting TRBD1. Germline-derived CDR1 and CDR2 are WSHSY and SAAADI. The trim removed 1 base at V and 3 bases at J, leaving 14 bases unmatched. The CDR3 length is 19 residues. CDR3 DNA: TGCGCCAGCAGTGAGTACGGCGAGGGACAGGAGAGTTTCAATCAGCCCCAGCATTTT. This translates into CASSEYGEGQESFNQPQHF.

The sample holds a few counts of this clone. The chain joins TRBV30 to TRBJ1-2, with D possibly being TRBD1 (6 bases). The CDR3 length is 17 residues. CDR1 is GTSNPN and CDR2 is SVGIG in the germline V gene (reference sequence). The ends were cut back, 0 bases at V and 2 bases at J, with 19 bases in the middle. CDR3 protein: CAWSVSRGPLGNYGYTF. In DNA form, the CDR3 reads TGTGCCTGGAGTGTATCTCGGGGGCCGCTGGGCAACTATGGCTACACCTTC.

This clone is medium-sized in the sample. The chain employs TRBV11-3 and TRBJ1-2, with TRBD1 matching over 8 bases. Trimming removed 6 bases from V and 12 bases from J; junction bases left unmatched: 30. The germline gives CDR1 SGHNT, CDR2 YENEEA. The CDR3 runs 19 residues. The CDR3 sequence: CASSPFSGGQWHIMATDTF. The CDR3 DNA follows: TGTGCCAGCAGTCCCTTCTCAGGGGGCCAGTGGCATATTATGGCTACAGACACCTTC. Full variable domain (missing parts from reference TRBV11-3 and TRBJ1-2): EAGVVQSPRYKIIEKKQPVAFWCNPISGHNTLYWYLQNLGQGPELLIRYENEEAVDDSQLPKDRFSAERLKGVDSTLKIQPAELGDSAVYLCASSPFSGGQWHIMATDTFGSGTRLTVV.

The chain is built from TRBV11-3 and TRBJ2-3; 8 bases fit TRBD2. The V gene's germline CDR1 is SGHNT and CDR2 YENEEA. After removal of 2 bases from V and 2 bases from J, the junction contained 6 bases not matched to a gene. CDR3 length equals 16 residues. In DNA, the CDR3 is TGTGCCAGCAGCTTATCTGGGCGGGGGGCCACAGATACGCAGTATTTT. This gives the protein CASSLSGRGATDTQYF.

This clone was seen a handful of times. The chain uses TRBV6-8 and TRBJ1-6; a weak D match, TRBD1 (6 bases). The CDR3 has 18 amino acids. Looked up from germline, CDR1 is MNHGY and CDR2 is SAAAGT. The germline V and J ends were trimmed by 2 bases and 2 bases, with 16 bases remaining between them. CDR3 amino acids: CASSYPTRGGTYNSPLHF. In DNA form, the CDR3 reads TGTGCCAGCAGTTACCCGACCAGGGGAGGAACCTATAATTCACCCCTCCACTTT.

By frequency in the sample, this clone is large. The chain links TRBV11-3 to TRBJ2-3; 10 bases align to TRBD1. Trimming took 5 bases from V and 2 from J; bases not matched to a gene: 7. The V gene's germline CDR1 is SGHNT and CDR2 YENEEA. CDR3 length: 16 residues. Here the CDR3 reads CASSPRTGGFTDTQYF. The CDR3 region has the DNA TGTGCCAGCAGCCCTAGGACAGGGGGATTCACAGATACGCAGTATTTT.

J is TRBJ2-3 and V is TRBV5-1, with a weak D call TRBD2 (5 bases). The CDR3 contains 16 residues. Germline CDR1 reads SGHRS; CDR2 reads YFSETQ. V was pared by 4 bases and J by 0 bases, with 15 bases between. CDR3 amino acids: CASSLTERKSTDTQYF. CDR3 bases: TGCGCCAGCAGCCTTACCGAGCGGAAGAGCACAGATACGCAGTATTTT.

The chain recombines TRBV19 with TRBJ2-3; tentative D call: TRBD1 (5 bases). There are 16 residues in the CDR3. Deletions cut 2 bases from V and 1 base from J, with 13 bases between. The germline V gene encodes CDR1 LNHDA and CDR2 SQIVND (reference sequence). CDR3 in amino acids: CASSIRQGAGTDTQYF. The DNA of the CDR3 is TGTGCCAGTAGTATAAGGCAGGGTGCCGGCACAGATACGCAGTATTTT.